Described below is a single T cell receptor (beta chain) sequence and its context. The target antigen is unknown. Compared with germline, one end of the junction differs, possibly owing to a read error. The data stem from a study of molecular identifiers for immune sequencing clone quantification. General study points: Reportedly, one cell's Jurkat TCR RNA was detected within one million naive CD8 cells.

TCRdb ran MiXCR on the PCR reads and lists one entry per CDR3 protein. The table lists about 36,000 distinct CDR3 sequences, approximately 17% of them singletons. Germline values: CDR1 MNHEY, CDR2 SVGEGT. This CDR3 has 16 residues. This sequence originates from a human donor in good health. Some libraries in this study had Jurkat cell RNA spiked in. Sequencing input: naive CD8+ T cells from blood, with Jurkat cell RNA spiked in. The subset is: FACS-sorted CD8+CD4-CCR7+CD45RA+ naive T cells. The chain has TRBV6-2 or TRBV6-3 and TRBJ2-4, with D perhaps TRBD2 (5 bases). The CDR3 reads CASSYSGGLAKNIPYF. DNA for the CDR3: TGTGCCAGCAGTTACTCCGGCGGCCTAGCCAAAAACATTCCGTACTTC.